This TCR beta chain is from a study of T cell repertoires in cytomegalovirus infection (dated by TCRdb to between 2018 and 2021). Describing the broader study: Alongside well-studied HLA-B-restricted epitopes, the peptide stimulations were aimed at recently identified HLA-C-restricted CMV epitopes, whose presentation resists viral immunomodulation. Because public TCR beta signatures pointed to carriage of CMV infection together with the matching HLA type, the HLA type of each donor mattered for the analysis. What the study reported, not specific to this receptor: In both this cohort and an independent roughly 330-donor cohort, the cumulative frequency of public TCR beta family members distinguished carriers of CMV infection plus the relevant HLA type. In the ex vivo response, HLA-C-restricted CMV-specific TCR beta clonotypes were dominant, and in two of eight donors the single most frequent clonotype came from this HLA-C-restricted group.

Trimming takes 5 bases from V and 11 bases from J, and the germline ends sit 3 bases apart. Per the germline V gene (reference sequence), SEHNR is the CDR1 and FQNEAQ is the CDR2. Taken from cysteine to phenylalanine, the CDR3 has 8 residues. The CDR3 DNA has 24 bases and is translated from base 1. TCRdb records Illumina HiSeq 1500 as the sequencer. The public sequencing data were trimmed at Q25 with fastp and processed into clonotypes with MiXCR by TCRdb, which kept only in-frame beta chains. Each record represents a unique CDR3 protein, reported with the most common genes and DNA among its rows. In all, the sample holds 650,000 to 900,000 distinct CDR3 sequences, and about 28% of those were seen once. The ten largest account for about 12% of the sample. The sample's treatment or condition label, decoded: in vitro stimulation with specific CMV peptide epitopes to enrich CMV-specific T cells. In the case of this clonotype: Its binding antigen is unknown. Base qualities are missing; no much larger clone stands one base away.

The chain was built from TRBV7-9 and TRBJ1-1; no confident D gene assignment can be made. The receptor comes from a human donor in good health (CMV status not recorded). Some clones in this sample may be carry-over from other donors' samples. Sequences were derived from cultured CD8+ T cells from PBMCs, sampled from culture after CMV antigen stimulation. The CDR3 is CASSAAFF. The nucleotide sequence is TGTGCCAGCAGCGCCGCTTTCTTT.